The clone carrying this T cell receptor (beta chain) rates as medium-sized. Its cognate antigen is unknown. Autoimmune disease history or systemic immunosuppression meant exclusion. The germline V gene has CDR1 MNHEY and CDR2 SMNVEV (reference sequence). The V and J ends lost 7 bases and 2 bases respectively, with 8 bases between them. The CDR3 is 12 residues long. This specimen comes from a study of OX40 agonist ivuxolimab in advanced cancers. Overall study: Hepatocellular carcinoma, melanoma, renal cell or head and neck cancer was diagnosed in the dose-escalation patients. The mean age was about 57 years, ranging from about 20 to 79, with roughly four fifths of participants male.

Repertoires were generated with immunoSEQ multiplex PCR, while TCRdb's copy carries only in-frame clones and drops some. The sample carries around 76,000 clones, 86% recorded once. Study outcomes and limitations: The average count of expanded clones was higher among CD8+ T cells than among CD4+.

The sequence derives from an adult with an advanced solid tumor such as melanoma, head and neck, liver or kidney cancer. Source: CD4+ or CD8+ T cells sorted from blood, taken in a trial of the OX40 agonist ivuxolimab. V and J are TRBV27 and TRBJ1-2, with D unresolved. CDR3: CASKGENYGYTF. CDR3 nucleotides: TGTGCCAGCAAGGGAGAGAACTATGGCTACACCTTC.